The T cell receptor (beta chain) under discussion was sequenced for a study of yellow fever vaccine responses in identical twins. Study-level findings and limits: Vaccine-induced T cell responses in twins were reportedly observed to appear partly convergent, partly personalized.

TCRdb reanalysed the RT-PCR reads using MiXCR and keeps one entry per CDR3 protein. Of 15,000 to 20,000 distinct CDR3 sequences detected, roughly 78% appear once; the ten largest clones hold 2% to 2.5%. Regarding this clonotype: Its target is unknown.

The clonotype was recovered from a woman aged 18-29 years who received the yellow fever vaccine. The sample here was T cells from blood (PBMCs), unsorted or a sorted subset (not recorded which), taken before or after yellow fever vaccination (not recorded which).

The CDR3 spells CASSLGTSGSDTQYF. In DNA form, the CDR3 reads TGTGCCAGCAGCTTAGGGACTAGCGGTTCTGATACGCAGTATTTT. J is TRBJ2-3 and V is TRBV11-3; TRBD2 matches at 10 bases. Germline loops: CDR1 SGHNT, CDR2 YENEEA. With V trimmed by 1 base and J by 6 bases, 4 bases remained unmatched. CDR3 length: 15 amino acids. Full variable domain (remainder filled in from reference TRBV11-3 and TRBJ2-3): EAGVVQSPRYKIIEKKQPVAFWCNPISGHNTLYWYLQNLGQGPELLIRYENEEAVDDSQLPKDRFSAERLKGVDSTLKIQPAELGDSAVYLCASSLGTSGSDTQYFGPGTRLTVL.